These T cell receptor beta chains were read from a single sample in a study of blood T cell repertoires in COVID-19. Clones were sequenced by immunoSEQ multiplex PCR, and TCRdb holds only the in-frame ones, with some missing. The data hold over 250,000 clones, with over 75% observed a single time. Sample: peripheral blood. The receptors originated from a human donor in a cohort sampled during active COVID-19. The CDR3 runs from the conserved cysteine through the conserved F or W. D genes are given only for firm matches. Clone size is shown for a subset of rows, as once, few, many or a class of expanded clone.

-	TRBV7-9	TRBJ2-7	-	TGTGCCAGCAGCTTATCAGCGAGTTCCTACGAGCAGTACTTC	CASSLSASSYEQYF
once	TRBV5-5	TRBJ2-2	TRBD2	TGTGCCAGCAGCTCCTACGGACTAGCGCGGGACACCGGGGAGCTGTTTTTT	CASSSYGLARDTGELFF
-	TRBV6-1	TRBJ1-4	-	TGTGCCAGCAGTGAACAGGGAAGCGGGAATGAAAAACTGTTTTTT	CASSEQGSGNEKLFF
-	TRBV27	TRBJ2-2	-	TGTGCCAGCAGTCTCGCAGAAAACACCGGGGAGCTGTTTTTT	CASSLAENTGELFF
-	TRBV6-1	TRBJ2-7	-	TGTGCCAGCAGTGAAGTTTTTACTTACGAGCAGTACTTC	CASSEVFTYEQYF
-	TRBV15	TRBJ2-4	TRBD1	TGTGCCACCAGCAGCCGTGGACAGGGGGCCCAAAACATTCAGTACTTC	CATSSRGQGAQNIQYF
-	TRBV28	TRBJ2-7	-	TGTGCCAGCAGGGGGAAAGGGGTAAGCCACGAGCAGTACTTC	CASRGKGVSHEQYF
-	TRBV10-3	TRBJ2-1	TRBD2	TGTGCCATCAGTGAGTCGGGACTAGCGGGATTGAATGAGCAGTTCTTC	CAISESGLAGLNEQFF
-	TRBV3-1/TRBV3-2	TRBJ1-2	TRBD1	TGTGCCAGTACAGGGGGGGTATATGGCTACACCTTC	CASTGGVYGYTF
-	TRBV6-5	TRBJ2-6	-	TGTGCCAGCAGTTTGAGCTCTGGGGCCAACGTCCTGACTTTC	CASSLSSGANVLTF
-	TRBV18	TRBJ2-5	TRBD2	TGTGCCAGCTCACGAAGCGGGAGCAGTCGGGAGACCCAGTACTTC	CASSRSGSSRETQYF
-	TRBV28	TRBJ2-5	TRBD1	TGTGCCAGCAGTTTACAGGGGGCTAAGGGGACCCAGTACTTC	CASSLQGAKGTQYF
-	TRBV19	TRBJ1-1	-	TGTGCCAGTAGCGACACTAGGGAAACTGAAGCTTTCTTT	CASSDTRETEAFF
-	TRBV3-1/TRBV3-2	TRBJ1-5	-	TGTGCCAGCAGCCAAGATAGACAGCCCCAGCATTTT	CASSQDRQPQHF
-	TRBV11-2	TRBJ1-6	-	TGTGCCAGCAGCTTAATGGTTTCTTCGGATTCACCCCTCCACTTT	CASSLMVSSDSPLHF
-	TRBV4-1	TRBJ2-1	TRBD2	TGCGCCAGCAGCCTTAGGACTAGCGGGATCTACAATGAGCAGTTCTTC	CASSLRTSGIYNEQFF
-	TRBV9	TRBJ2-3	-	TGTGCCAGCAGCCGGAGCGGGAGCACAGATACGCAGTATTTT	CASSRSGSTDTQYF
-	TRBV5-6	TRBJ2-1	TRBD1	TGTGCCAGCAGCTTGGATCTTGGACAGGGGTGGAATGAGCAGTTCTTC	CASSLDLGQGWNEQFF
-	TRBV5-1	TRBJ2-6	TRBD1	TGCGCCAGCAGCTCCGGGACAGCTAACTCTGGGGCCAACGTCCTGACTTTC	CASSSGTANSGANVLTF
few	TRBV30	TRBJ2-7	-	TGTGCCTGGAGTGGTTTGGGCAGGGGAAGGTACGAGCAGTACTTC	CAWSGLGRGRYEQYF
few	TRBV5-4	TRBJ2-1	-	TGTGCCAGCAGCTCCGTCCGGGAGTCTTTCAATGAGCAGTTCTTC	CASSSVRESFNEQFF
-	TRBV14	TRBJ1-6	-	TGTGCCAGCAGCCCTTTTAGAAATAGCTCCTATAATTCACCCCTCCACTTT	CASSPFRNSSYNSPLHF
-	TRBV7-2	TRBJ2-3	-	TGTGCCAGCAGCCCGTCGGGAGCTAGGGGCACAGATACGCAGTATTTT	CASSPSGARGTDTQYF
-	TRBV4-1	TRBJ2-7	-	TGCGCCAGCAGCCAAACTTCTTCTTTCTCCTACGAGCAGTACTTC	CASSQTSSFSYEQYF
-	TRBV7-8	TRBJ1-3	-	TGTGCCAGCAGCCACCTCTCGGGCACCATATATTTT	CASSHLSGTIYF
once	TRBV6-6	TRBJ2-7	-	TGTGCCAGCAGTCCCCGGGAATACGGCGAGCAGTACTTC	CASSPREYGEQYF
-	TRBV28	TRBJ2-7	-	TGTGCCAGCAGTTTATTTTTGGGACACAACTACGAGCAGTACTTC	CASSLFLGHNYEQYF
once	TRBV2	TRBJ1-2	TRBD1	TGTGCCAGCCACGAGGGGGCTGGCTATGGCTACACCTTC	CASHEGAGYGYTF
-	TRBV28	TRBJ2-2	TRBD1	TGTGCCAGCAGTTTCTGGGGACAGGGAGTGGGCGGGGAGCTGTTTTTT	CASSFWGQGVGGELFF
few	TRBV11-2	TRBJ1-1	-	TGTGCCAGCAGCTTACAGAGACAGAACACTGAAGCTTTCTTT	CASSLQRQNTEAFF
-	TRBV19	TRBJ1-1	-	TGTGCCAGTAGACACGCGGGGGACACTGAAGCTTTCTTT	CASRHAGDTEAFF
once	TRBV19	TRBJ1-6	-	TGTGCCAGTGGAGGGTCCTATAATTCACCCCTCCACTTT	CASGGSYNSPLHF
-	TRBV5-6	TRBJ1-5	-	TGTGCCAGCAGCTTGGGTTCAAATCAGCCCCAGCATTTT	CASSLGSNQPQHF
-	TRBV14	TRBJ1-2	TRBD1	TGTGCCAGCAGCCATACAGGGGTTGGCTACACCTTC	CASSHTGVGYTF
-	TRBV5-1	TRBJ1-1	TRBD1	TGCGCCAGCAGCCGGGCCACGGGACAGGGGAATACTGAAGCTTTCTTT	CASSRATGQGNTEAFF
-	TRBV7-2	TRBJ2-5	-	TGTGCCAGCAGCTTGGTTCGGACAGACCAAGAGACCCAGTACTTC	CASSLVRTDQETQYF
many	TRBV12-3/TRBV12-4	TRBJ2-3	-	TGTGCCAGCAGTTCTTCTATAGATACGCAGTATTTT	CASSSSIDTQYF
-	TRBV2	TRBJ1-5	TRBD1	TGTGCCAGCAGTCTGAACAGGGGTGGTAATCAGCCCCAGCATTTT	CASSLNRGGNQPQHF
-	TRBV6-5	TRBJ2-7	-	TGTGCCAGCAGCTTAGCACAGGGAGGGCTCTACGAGCAGTACTTC	CASSLAQGGLYEQYF
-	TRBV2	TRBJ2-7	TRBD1	TGTGCCAGCAGTATTCCGGGACAGGGAGGCGAGCAGTACTTC	CASSIPGQGGEQYF
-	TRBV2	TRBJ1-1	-	TGTGCCAGCAGTGGTTTCATTCCAAGGACTGCTGAAGCTTTCTTT	CASSGFIPRTAEAFF
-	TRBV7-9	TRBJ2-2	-	TGTGCCAGCAGCTTAGTACCCACTAGGGCGGCCACCGGGGAGCTGTTTTTT	CASSLVPTRAATGELFF
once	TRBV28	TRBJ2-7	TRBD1	TGTGCCAGCAGTTTCCCCGCCGGACAGGGACGGTACGAGCAGTACTTC	CASSFPAGQGRYEQYF
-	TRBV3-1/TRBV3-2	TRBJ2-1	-	TGTGCCAGCAGCCAGATCCTAGCGAGAGCCTACAATGAGCAGTTCTTC	CASSQILARAYNEQFF
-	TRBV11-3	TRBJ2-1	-	TGTGCCAGCAGCTCGGGATCTACGTGGAGCAATGAGCAGTTCTTC	CASSSGSTWSNEQFF
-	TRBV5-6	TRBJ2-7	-	TGTGCCAGCAACCCCAACCCCAGCGTTATTTCGTACTTC	CASNPNPSVISYF
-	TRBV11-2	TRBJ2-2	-	TGTGCCACCCTTCGGGGGAACACCGGGGAGCTGTTTTTT	CATLRGNTGELFF
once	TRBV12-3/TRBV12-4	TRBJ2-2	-	TGTGCCAGCAGTTTAGCGGGAGGCGGGGAGCTGTTTTTT	CASSLAGGGELFF
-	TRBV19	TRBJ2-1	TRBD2	TGTGCCAGTAGTATCGAGCCCCCGGGACTAGTCTTCTACAATGAGCAGTTCTTC	CASSIEPPGLVFYNEQFF
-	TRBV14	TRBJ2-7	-	TGTGCCAGCAGCCAAGGTCACAGGGCTAACGAGCAGTACTTC	CASSQGHRANEQYF
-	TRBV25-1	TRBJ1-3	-	TGTGCCAGCATCGGCCCCATGGGCAACACCATATATTTT	CASIGPMGNTIYF
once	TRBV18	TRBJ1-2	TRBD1	TGTGCCAGCTCTTACGGCCAGGGACAGGGGGCTGGTGGCTACACCTTC	CASSYGQGQGAGGYTF
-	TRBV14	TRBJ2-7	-	TGTGCCAGCGCGGGACAGACATACGAGCAGTACTTC	CASAGQTYEQYF
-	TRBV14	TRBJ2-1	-	TGTGCCAGCAGCTATTCCCCAACGCGGAATGAGCAGTTCTTC	CASSYSPTRNEQFF
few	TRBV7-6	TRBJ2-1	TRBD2	TGTGCCAGCAGCTTATTTGGCGGGAGGTCCAACAATGAGCAGTTCTTC	CASSLFGGRSNNEQFF
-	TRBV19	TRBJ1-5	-	TGTGCCAGTAGTGTCCAGGGAAATCAGCCCCAGCATTTT	CASSVQGNQPQHF
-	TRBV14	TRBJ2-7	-	TGTGCCAGCAGCCAAGTGGGAGTGAAGGAGCAGTACTTC	CASSQVGVKEQYF
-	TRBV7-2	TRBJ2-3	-	TGTGCCAGCAGCCCAACGACGGGAGTCAGAGATACGCAGTATTTT	CASSPTTGVRDTQYF
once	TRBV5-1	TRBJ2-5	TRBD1	TGCGCCAGCACGCGGGGACAGGGCCAAGAGACCCAGTACTTC	CASTRGQGQETQYF
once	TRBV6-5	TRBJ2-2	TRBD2	TGTGCCAGCAGCCGGGGACTAGGGCTCGGGGAGCTGTTTTTT	CASSRGLGLGELFF